These 12 T cell receptor beta chains were sequenced from one sample in a study of PD-1 blockade in classical Hodgkin lymphoma. Produced via immunoSEQ multiplex PCR; TCRdb's table is partial and in-frame only. The sample consists of about 97,000 clones, roughly 89% of them appearing once. There was relapse after autologous stem cell transplantation in every patient, and there was variation in brentuximab vedotin exposure. The sequencing used peripheral blood mononuclear cells (PBMCs), collected before the second cycle of nivolumab. These receptors were obtained from a human donor with classical Hodgkin lymphoma.

This clone is a singleton in its sample. The rearrangement uses TRBV19 and TRBJ2-7, with 7 positions matching TRBD1. Trimming took 1 base from V and 1 from J; bases not matched to a gene: 13. CDR1 is LNHDA and CDR2 is SQIVND in the germline V gene (reference sequence). CDR3 length: 18 residues. This CDR3 reads CASSIVGGRGSFSYEQYF. CDR3 coding DNA: TGTGCCAGTAGTATAGTAGGGGGCCGGGGAAGTTTTTCCTACGAGCAGTACTTC.

This clone has a single count. V is TRBV7-2 and J is TRBJ2-7; 8 nucleotides agree with TRBD1. This CDR3 comprises 16 residues. Unmatched junction bases numbered 12, after V lost 5 bases and J lost 3 bases. Germline loops: CDR1 SGHTA, CDR2 FQGNSA. CDR3 DNA sequence: TGTGCCAGCAGCCCCGGGCCGGACAGGGACTTCTACGAGCAGTACTTC. Translated, it gives CASSPGPDRDFYEQYF.

The chain has TRBV18 and TRBJ1-1; 7 bases match TRBD1. Trimming took 6 bases from V and 0 from J; bases not matched to a gene: 10. The CDR3 length is 16 residues. The V gene's germline CDR1 is KGHSH and CDR2 LQKENI. The CDR3: CASSWGQGVMNTEAFF. The CDR3 bases are TGTGCCAGCTCCTGGGGGCAGGGGGTCATGAACACTGAAGCTTTCTTT.

This sequence joins TRBV27 and TRBJ2-3; no clear D gene. This CDR3 spans 11 amino acids. V lost 7 bases and J lost 7, with 9 bases in between. CDR1 is MNHEY and CDR2 is SMNVEV in the germline V gene (reference sequence). The CDR3 coding sequence is TGTGCCAGCACCCCCCCAAATACGCAGTATTTT. Translated: CASTPPNTQYF.

The rearrangement joins TRBV18 to TRBJ2-5, with D unclear. Germline CDR1 is KGHSH and CDR2 is LQKENI. The ends were cut back, 2 bases at V and 8 bases at J, with 15 bases in the middle. The length of the CDR3 is 14 residues. This CDR3 is CASSPDWQSDTQYF. CDR3 nucleotide sequence: TGTGCCAGCTCACCAGATTGGCAGTCAGACACCCAGTACTTC.

The chain joins TRBV19 to TRBJ2-3; perhaps TRBD1 as D (5 bases). Germline V gene lookup returns CDR1 LNHDA and CDR2 SQIVND (reference sequence). The CDR3 length is 14 residues. The V and J ends lost 3 bases and 3 bases respectively, with 10 bases between them. CDR3 nucleotides: TGTGCCAGTAGTATCCAGGGTGGGACAGATACGCAGTATTTT. Protein: CASSIQGGTDTQYF.

The CDR3 sequence: CASSPTRTDTQYF. For the CDR3, the DNA is TGTGCCAGCTCACCAACCCGGACAGATACGCAGTATTTT. V gene TRBV18 combines with J gene TRBJ2-3; D uncertain. Deletions cut 2 bases from V and 3 bases from J, with 6 bases between. Germline V gene sequence: CDR1 KGHSH, CDR2 LQKENI. CDR3 length: 13 residues.

This chain joins TRBV7-2 and TRBJ1-3; maybe TRBD1 (5 bases). CDR1 SGHTA and CDR2 FQGNSA come from the germline V gene. This CDR3 contains 12 residues. The V and J ends lost 6 bases and 6 bases respectively, with 9 bases between them. CDR3 amino acids: CASRRTPNTIYF. In DNA form, the CDR3 reads TGTGCCAGCAGACGGACACCAAACACCATATATTTT. Filled out from reference TRBV7-2 and TRBJ1-3, the complete variable domain reads GAGVSQSPSNKVTEKGKDVELRCDPISGHTALYWYRQSLGQGLEFLIYFQGNSAPDKSGLPSDRFSAERTGGSVSTLTIQRTQQEDSAVYLCASRRTPNTIYFGEGSWLTVV.

This sequence joins TRBV30 and TRBJ1-4, with D hard to call. Germline V lookup: CDR1 GTSNPN, CDR2 SVGIG (reference sequence). The CDR3 is 14 residues long. V shed 0 bases and J shed 7 bases, with 12 bases lying between them. The CDR3 DNA follows: TGTGCCTGGAGTGTTGGCGTAGGGTTTGAAAAACTGTTTTTT. It translates to CAWSVGVGFEKLFF.

This clone turned up a few times. This chain links TRBV5-1 with TRBJ2-5, with 9 bases that match TRBD1. Germline CDR1 reads SGHRS; CDR2 reads YFSETQ. The J segment lost 3 bases and the V segment lost 3 bases, leaving 9 bases of the junction unmatched. CDR3 length equals 16 residues. CDR3 DNA: TGCGCCAGCAGCTCGTCCGGGACAGGGAGGGAAGAGACCCAGTACTTC. Amino acid sequence: CASSSSGTGREETQYF.

This rearrangement joins TRBV15 to TRBJ1-1; perhaps TRBD1 as D (5 bases). From germline, CDR1 is LNHNV and CDR2 YYDKDF (reference sequence). Trimming took off 7 bases at V and 0 bases at J, with 15 bases between the two ends. The length of the CDR3 is 15 residues. CDR3 coding DNA: TGTGCCACCAAAGAATACAGGTTCATGAACACTGAAGCTTTCTTT. It encodes CATKEYRFMNTEAFF.

The chain is built from TRBV11-2 and TRBJ1-2, with D unclear. Germline values: CDR1 SGHAT, CDR2 FQNNGV. The CDR3 runs to 10 residues. The V end lost 5 bases, the J end lost 8 bases, and 6 bases lay between the germline ends. CDR3 nucleotides: TGTGCCAGCAGCCCGGGGGGCTACACCTTC. Its protein is CASSPGGYTF.